This T cell receptor beta chain was captured in a study of blood T cell repertoires in COVID-19. The germline V and J ends were trimmed by 6 bases and 7 bases, with 16 bases remaining between them. The CDR3 consists of 15 residues. CDR1 is MNHEY and CDR2 is SVGAGI in the germline V gene. Clones were sequenced by immunoSEQ multiplex PCR, and TCRdb holds only the in-frame ones, with some missing. The top ten clones hold around 2.3% of a sample with 250,000 or so clones, 90% of them seen once. Input material: peripheral blood. This clonotype originated in a woman aged 60-75 years with COVID-19, enrolled during active disease. The rearrangement uses TRBV6-5 and TRBJ1-6; D possibly corresponds to TRBD1 (5 bases). The CDR3 protein is CASRAIQAGNSPLHF. The DNA of the CDR3 is TGTGCCAGCAGGGCCATACAGGCCGGGAATTCACCCCTCCACTTT.